The 30 T cell receptor beta chains below were found in one sample sequenced in a study of T cell responses to AZD1222 COVID-19 vaccine. Some clones are missing from TCRdb's copy, which holds only in-frame ones; the method was immunoSEQ multiplex PCR. Here the sample spans about 100,000 clones, 85% to 95% being singletons. Sequences were derived from peripheral blood, sampled on day 0 of AZD1222 vaccination. These receptors all come from an adult in good health.

This clone has a single count. The genes are TRBV3-1 (or the pseudogene TRBV3-2) and TRBJ1-1, with TRBD1 identical over 7 bases. Germline trimming cut 4 bases from V and 7 bases from J; bases unmatched to any gene: 6. Germline V CDR1 and CDR2: LGHDT, YNNKEL (reference sequence). This CDR3 has 13 residues. CDR3 nucleotide sequence: TGTGCCAGCAGCCCGCAGGGGGGGGTTGAAGCTTTCTTT. This gives the protein CASSPQGGVEAFF.

This rearrangement joins TRBV2 to TRBJ2-3; 8 positions match TRBD1. This CDR3 region has 13 residues. CDR1 is SNHLY and CDR2 is FYNNEI in the germline V gene. Trimming removed 4 bases from V and 8 bases from J; junction bases left unmatched: 5. The CDR3 nucleotides are TGTGCCAGCAGTGGGACAGGGACGAGTACGCAGTATTTT. It yields the protein CASSGTGTSTQYF.

The chain joins TRBV28 to TRBJ1-4, with D uncertain. Germline CDR1 MDHEN, CDR2 SYDVKM. This CDR3 comprises 13 residues. The germline V and J ends were trimmed by 4 bases and 3 bases, with 6 bases remaining between them. DNA of the CDR3: TGTGCCAGCAGTTCCCGGGCTAATGAAAAACTGTTTTTT. Protein: CASSSRANEKLFF.

This chain uses TRBV11-1 with TRBJ2-1; tentatively, D is TRBD2 (5 bases). The CDR3 is 13 residues long. V was trimmed by 2 bases and J by 12 bases, leaving 14 bases between them. Germline CDR1 is SGHAT and CDR2 is FQDESV (reference sequence). Written as DNA, the CDR3 is TGTGCCAGCAGCTTAAGGCGGGCTGGTGGGCAGTTCTTC. Translated: CASSLRRAGGQFF.

J is TRBJ1-1 and V is TRBV2, with unresolved D. This CDR3 comprises 11 residues. The germline CDR1 and CDR2 sequences are SNHLY and FYNNEI. The V gene lost 5 bases and the J gene lost 6 bases, with 7 bases spanning the gap. CDR3 in amino acids: CASSSGAEAFF. For the CDR3, the DNA is TGTGCCAGCAGTAGTGGGGCTGAAGCTTTCTTT.

The V and J genes are TRBV2 and TRBJ2-7; D call uncertain. The V gene lost 6 bases and the J gene lost 5 bases, with 8 bases spanning the gap. This CDR3 region has 11 residues. The germline V gene has CDR1 SNHLY and CDR2 FYNNEI. The CDR3 coding sequence is TGTGCCAGCAGCGGAGTTCACGAGCAGTACTTC. This sequence encodes CASSGVHEQYF.

The chain carries TRBV3-1 (or the pseudogene TRBV3-2) and TRBJ1-1; no definite D call. The CDR3 contains 11 residues. Germline loops: CDR1 LGHDT, CDR2 YNNKEL (reference sequence). V shed 3 bases and J shed 7 bases, with 6 bases lying between them. CDR3 region: CASSQEGEAFF. The CDR3 DNA reads TGTGCCAGCAGCCAGGAGGGTGAAGCTTTCTTT.

The chain recombines TRBV5-1 with TRBJ2-5; no firm D call. V lost 1 base and J lost 3, with 4 bases in between. The germline V gene has CDR1 SGHRS and CDR2 YFSETQ. The CDR3 is 12 amino acids. CDR3 in amino acids: CASSLSKETQYF. DNA for the CDR3: TGCGCCAGCAGCTTGTCGAAAGAGACCCAGTACTTC.

This chain links TRBV10-3 with TRBJ1-6; 8 bases map to TRBD1. V shed 11 bases and J 10 bases; nucleotides not matched to a gene: 10. CDR1 is ENHRY and CDR2 is SYGVKD in the germline V gene. The CDR3 sequence is 13 residues long. The CDR3 protein is CASRTGGESPLHF. The DNA of the CDR3 is TGTGCCTCTAGAACAGGGGGGGAATCACCCCTCCACTTT.

This chain uses TRBV7-6 with TRBJ1-2; possible D gene TRBD1, 5 bases. This CDR3 has 15 residues. The V end was cut by 2 bases, the J end by 3 bases, with 13 bases between. Germline lookup yields CDR1 SGHVS and CDR2 FNYEAQ. The CDR3 is CASSLSSGRDYGYTF. Written as DNA, the CDR3 is TGTGCCAGCAGCTTATCGTCGGGGCGAGACTATGGCTACACCTTC.

The chain employs TRBV9 and TRBJ2-1; possibly TRBD1 or TRBD2 for D (6 bases each). The CDR3 runs 15 residues. V lost 1 base to trimming and J lost 6 bases, with 14 bases between them. Germline V gives CDR1 SGDLS, CDR2 YYNGEE. The CDR3 nucleotides are TGTGCCAGCAGCGTATCAGGGGCCGGGGGCAATGAGCAGTTCTTC. Its translation: CASSVSGAGGNEQFF.

The gene calls are TRBV5-5 and TRBJ2-1; TRBD2 matches 9 bases. Trimming took 4 bases from V and 6 from J; bases not matched to a gene: 8. The CDR3 totals 15 residues. Germline V lookup: CDR1 SGHKS, CDR2 YYEKEE (reference sequence). This CDR3 is CASSAMGSGSNEQFF. CDR3 DNA: TGTGCCAGCAGCGCGATGGGTAGCGGGAGCAATGAGCAGTTCTTC.

CDR3 in DNA: TGTGCCAGCGCAGCCGTGAACACCATATATTTT. Translating it yields CASAAVNTIYF. The V and J genes are TRBV12-3 or TRBV12-4 and TRBJ1-3; D is ambiguous. Trimming took 8 bases from V and 7 from J, leaving 9 bases between them. The CDR3 is 11 residues long.

The chain has TRBV4-1 and TRBJ2-1; tentatively, D is TRBD1 or TRBD2 (7 bases each). CDR3 length equals 20 residues. The germline V gene has CDR1 MGHRA and CDR2 YSYEKL. Trimming shortened V by 4 bases and J by 0 bases, and 25 bases separated the two germline ends. In DNA, the CDR3 is TGCGCCAGCAGCCTCCCCGGGGAGGGGGCGGCGGGGACCTCCTACAATGAGCAGTTCTTC. This sequence encodes CASSLPGEGAAGTSYNEQFF.

The chain links TRBV7-2 to TRBJ1-1; TRBD1 might be the D (6 bases). V gave up 1 base and J gave up 0 bases, with 12 bases separating them. The CDR3 sequence is 16 residues long. Per the germline V gene, CDR1 is SGHTA and CDR2 is FQGNSA. CDR3 nucleotide sequence: TGTGCCAGCAGCTTAGAGGGGGGGAAGATGAACACTGAAGCTTTCTTT. Its translation: CASSLEGGKMNTEAFF.

The genes are TRBV5-4 and TRBJ2-3; TRBD2 matches 11 bases. V dropped 4 bases and J dropped 5; count of bases not matched to a gene: 18. CDR1 SGHNT and CDR2 YYREEE come from the germline V gene (reference sequence). The CDR3 length is 19 residues. The CDR3 protein is CASSAGEGYSGRAGDTQYF. DNA for the CDR3: TGTGCCAGCAGCGCCGGGGAAGGTTATAGCGGGAGGGCCGGAGATACGCAGTATTTT. Variable domain in full (rest from reference TRBV5-4 and TRBJ2-3): ETGVTQSPTHLIKTRGQQVTLRCSSQSGHNTVSWYQQALGQGPQFIFQYYREEENGRGNFPPRFSGLQFPNYSSELNVNALELDDSALYLCASSAGEGYSGRAGDTQYFGPGTRLTVL.

V and J are TRBV28 and TRBJ2-3; TRBD2 is a possible D gene (6 bases). V gave up 11 bases and J gave up 0 bases, with 12 bases separating them. There are 13 residues in the CDR3. Germline V lookup: CDR1 MDHEN, CDR2 SYDVKM. For the CDR3, the DNA is TGTGCCGCTTCGAGCGGGAGCACAGATACGCAGTATTTT. The encoded protein is CAASSGSTDTQYF.

The chain couples TRBV28 to TRBJ2-1; 8 bases are a match to TRBD1. V was pared by 5 bases and J by 0 bases, with 6 bases of the junction left unmatched. Germline V gene lookup returns CDR1 MDHEN and CDR2 SYDVKM. The CDR3 has 16 amino acids. The DNA for the CDR3 is TGTGCCAGCAGTGGGGCCGACAGGGGCTCCTACAATGAGCAGTTCTTC. As protein: CASSGADRGSYNEQFF.

The J gene is TRBJ2-5, the V gene TRBV5-8; D may be TRBD1 (6 bases). The CDR3 contains 11 residues. The germline gives CDR1 SGHTS, CDR2 YDEGEE. Deletions cut 4 bases from V and 5 bases from J, with 6 bases between. Written as DNA, the CDR3 is TGTGCCAGCAGCAGGGGGGAGACCCAGTACTTC. This codes for CASSRGETQYF.

This clone was seen a single time. The chain uses TRBV30 and TRBJ2-7; the match to TRBD1 covers 8 bases. CDR1 and CDR2 (germline): GTSNPN, SVGIG (reference sequence). J was trimmed by 2 bases and V by 7 bases; bases with no gene match: 4. The CDR3 totals 12 residues. The CDR3, as DNA: TGTGCCTACTCGGACAGGGCCTACGAGCAGTACTTC. Protein product: CAYSDRAYEQYF. Variable domain in full (rest from reference TRBV30 and TRBJ2-7): SQTIHQWPATLVQPVGSPLSLECTVEGTSNPNLYWYRQAAGRGLQLLFYSVGIGQISSEVPQNLSASRPQDRQFILSSKKLLLSDSGFYLCAYSDRAYEQYFGPGTRLTVT.

The rearrangement links TRBV7-9 to TRBJ2-7, with D perhaps matching TRBD1 or TRBD2 (5 bases each). This CDR3 is 14 amino acids long. CDR1 SEHNR and CDR2 FQNEAQ come from the germline V gene (reference sequence). V was shortened by 6 bases and J by 6 bases, with 18 bases between the two germline ends. The CDR3 nucleotides are TGTGCCAGCAGAACGTACTCCGGGACCATCGAGCAGTACTTC. This encodes CASRTYSGTIEQYF.

The chain recombines TRBV9 with TRBJ2-5, with 8 bases lining up with TRBD1. This CDR3 region has 15 residues. CDR1 is SGDLS and CDR2 is YYNGEE in the germline V gene. V lost 0 bases and J lost 4; bases outside the gene matches: 5. CDR3 in DNA: TGTGCCAGCAGCGTAGGGGCAGGGGGCGCAGAGACCCAGTACTTC. As protein: CASSVGAGGAETQYF. The entire variable domain, with the rest obtained from reference TRBV9 and TRBJ2-5, is as follows: DSGVTQTPKHLITATGQRVTLRCSPRSGDLSVYWYQQSLDQGLQFLIQYYNGEERAKGNILERFSAQQFPDLHSELNLSSLELGDSALYFCASSVGAGGAETQYFGPGTRLLVL.

This chain joins TRBV7-9 and TRBJ2-7; 8 bases align to TRBD1. CDR1 and CDR2 (germline): SEHNR, FQNEAQ (reference sequence). Unmatched junction bases numbered 6, after V lost 5 bases and J lost 3 bases. This CDR3 is 14 amino acids long. CDR3 sequence (DNA): TGTGCCAGCAGCCCAGGACAGGGAGGCTACGAGCAGTACTTC. Residues: CASSPGQGGYEQYF. The full variable domain, in which reference TRBV7-9 and TRBJ2-7 provide the parts outside the CDR3, is DTGVSQNPRHKITKRGQNVTFRCDPISEHNRLYWYRQTLGQGPEFLTYFQNEAQLEKSRLLSDRFSAERPKGSFSTLEIQRTEQGDSAMYLCASSPGQGGYEQYFGPGTRLTVT.

This clone appeared once. A read error may account for a junction end that differs from germline. The genes are TRBV3-1 (or the pseudogene TRBV3-2) and TRBJ2-5, with 8 bases fitting TRBD2. The CDR3 contains 17 residues. The germline V gene encodes CDR1 LGHDT and CDR2 YNNKEL (reference sequence). CDR3 protein: CARSPDRGGRLQETQYF. The CDR3, as DNA: TGTGCCCGCAGCCCCGATAGGGGCGGGAGGCTACAAGAGACCCAGTACTTC.

The chain is built from TRBV2 and TRBJ2-5; TRBD1 is a possible D gene (6 bases). Germline CDR1 and CDR2: SNHLY and FYNNEI. This CDR3 is 14 amino acids long. V shed 8 bases and J shed 2 bases, with 15 bases lying between them. This CDR3 reads CASPGGHNQETQYF. Written as DNA, the CDR3 is TGTGCCAGCCCTGGGGGACACAATCAAGAGACCCAGTACTTC. The variable domain in full, completed from reference TRBV2 and TRBJ2-5, reads EPEVTQTPSHQVTQMGQEVILRCVPISNHLYFYWYRQILGQKVEFLVSFYNNEISEKSEIFDDQFSVERPDGSNFTLKIRSTKLEDSAMYFCASPGGHNQETQYFGPGTRLLVL.

V usage is TRBV6-5 and J usage is TRBJ1-5; no definite D call. Trimming pared 8 bases from V and 5 bases from J, leaving 16 bases between. Germline CDR1 reads MNHEY; CDR2 reads SVGAGI. This CDR3 is 14 amino acids long. Here the CDR3 DNA reads TGTGCCAGCTCGAGCGAGGGAAGAGATCAGCCCCAGCATTTT. This translates into CASSSEGRDQPQHF.

The V call is TRBV9, the J call TRBJ2-7; the D gene is possibly TRBD2 (6 bases). The germline V gene encodes CDR1 SGDLS and CDR2 YYNGEE. The CDR3 runs to 15 residues. Trimming removed 2 bases from V and 0 bases from J, with 12 bases in between. The CDR3 loop is CASSVSGTYSYEQYF. The CDR3, as DNA: TGTGCCAGCAGCGTTAGCGGTACGTACTCCTACGAGCAGTACTTC.

This CDR3 reads CASSSPGQYPQETQYF. The CDR3 nucleotides are TGTGCCAGCAGCAGCCCGGGACAGTACCCCCAAGAGACCCAGTACTTC. The chain recombines TRBV2 with TRBJ2-5, with TRBD1 matching over 7 bases. The germline V gene encodes CDR1 SNHLY and CDR2 FYNNEI. CDR3 size: 16 residues. The V gene end was trimmed by 6 bases and the J gene end by 1 base; junction bases not matched to a gene: 11. The entire variable domain, with the rest obtained from reference TRBV2 and TRBJ2-5, is as follows: EPEVTQTPSHQVTQMGQEVILRCVPISNHLYFYWYRQILGQKVEFLVSFYNNEISEKSEIFDDQFSVERPDGSNFTLKIRSTKLEDSAMYFCASSSPGQYPQETQYFGPGTRLLVL.

The chain combines TRBV5-6 with TRBJ2-6; the D call may be TRBD1 or TRBD2 (5 bases each). This CDR3 has 18 amino acids. V dropped 1 base and J dropped 4 bases, with 18 bases sitting between them. CDR1 and CDR2 from the germline V gene are SGHDT and YYEEEE. CDR3 amino acids: CASSLYIGRGAGANVLTF. The CDR3 coding sequence is TGTGCCAGCAGCTTGTACATAGGACGAGGGGCCGGGGCCAACGTCCTGACTTTC.

This chain connects TRBV19 to TRBJ2-1; no reliable D call. The length of the CDR3 is 12 residues. Germline-derived CDR1 and CDR2 are LNHDA and SQIVND (reference sequence). Trimming took 5 bases from V and 4 from J, leaving 6 bases between them. This chain's CDR3 is CASSAPYNEQFF. Here the CDR3 DNA reads TGTGCCAGTAGTGCTCCGTACAATGAGCAGTTCTTC.